This is a list of T cell receptor beta chains from one sample in a study of blood T cell repertoires in COVID-19. Sequencing used immunoSEQ multiplex PCR; TCRdb keeps in-frame clones, though not all of them. The sample shows approximately 210,000 clones, 92% of them seen only once. The sequencing sample was made of peripheral blood. These receptors were taken from a young man with acute or convalescent COVID-19. The CDR3 runs from the conserved cysteine through the conserved F or W. A D gene is named only where the DNA matches it firmly.

j_gene,v_gene,d_gene,CDR3aa
TRBJ2-7,TRBV7-9,.,CASSSLGYEQYF
TRBJ2-7,TRBV6-5,.,CTAGQGSFGYEQYF
TRBJ2-7,TRBV19,TRBD2,CASSILSSGDYEQYF
TRBJ2-1,TRBV7-8,.,CASSTSTGMHYNEQFF
TRBJ2-3,TRBV5-4,.,CASSLKGKDTQYF
TRBJ2-3,TRBV5-4,TRBD2,CASSSAASGNTDTQYF
TRBJ2-5,TRBV30,.,CAWSQETQYF
TRBJ1-1,TRBV19,.,CASSIRVPRGTEAFF
TRBJ1-1,TRBV19,.,CASRQGGTEAFF
TRBJ2-1,TRBV19,.,CASSSLIRSWDEQFF
TRBJ1-5,TRBV5-1,.,CASRWGEYRNQPQHF
TRBJ2-3,TRBV5-8,TRBD1,CASSLDAGGIDTQYF
TRBJ1-2,TRBV30,.,CAWRSTGLGYTF
TRBJ2-1,TRBV5-4,.,CASSATSQGSDEQFF
TRBJ1-3,TRBV28,.,CASSLGGGVFSGNTIYF
TRBJ2-7,TRBV11-2,TRBD1,CASSKDRAPSYEQYF
TRBJ1-2,TRBV28,TRBD1,CASSRGQNYGYTF
TRBJ1-2,TRBV9,TRBD1,CASSGLDRTGNSGYTF
TRBJ2-2,TRBV24-1,TRBD2,CATSDLRGGDTGELFF
TRBJ2-5,TRBV27,.,CASRLQRDTLRETQYF
TRBJ1-1,TRBV10-3,TRBD1,CAISDKGAGDAFF
TRBJ2-7,TRBV19,.,CASSIRPGIADEQYF